The 15 T cell receptor beta chains presented below share a single source sample, sequenced in a study of blood T cell repertoires in COVID-19. The data were produced by immunoSEQ multiplex PCR, yet TCRdb's version contains in-frame clones alone and is incomplete. The table includes 300,000 to 400,000 clones, around nine tenths detected once. Material for sequencing was PBMCs or T cells enriched from blood (not recorded which). The receptors were sampled from a man aged 30-40 years who had recovered from COVID-19.

This clone is a singleton in its sample. The V gene is TRBV28, the J gene TRBJ1-3; 7 bases agree with TRBD1. Germline-derived CDR1 and CDR2 are MDHEN and SYDVKM. Germline trimming cut 4 bases from V and 2 bases from J; bases unmatched to any gene: 2. This CDR3 region has 14 residues. The CDR3 region has the DNA TGTGCCAGCAGTTGGGGACAGACTGGAAACACCATATATTTT. This sequence encodes CASSWGQTGNTIYF.

The genes are TRBV5-5 and TRBJ1-1, with 9 bases aligning to TRBD1. V was clipped by 4 bases and J by 0 bases; unmatched bases: 4. The CDR3 consists of 15 residues. Germline assignment: CDR1 SGHKS and CDR2 YYEKEE (reference sequence). CDR3 sequence (DNA): TGTGCCAGCAGCCCGGGACAGGGAATGAACACTGAAGCTTTCTTT. It translates to CASSPGQGMNTEAFF.

This clone has a single count. This rearrangement joins TRBV2 to TRBJ1-1, with D perhaps TRBD1 (5 bases). V was shortened by 4 bases and J by 4 bases, with 16 bases between the two germline ends. CDR3 size: 15 residues. Germline V gives CDR1 SNHLY, CDR2 FYNNEI. The CDR3 DNA reads as TGTGCCAGCAGTGCCTCCGATTCTAGGGGCACTGAAGCTTTCTTT. Protein sequence: CASSASDSRGTEAFF.

The chain joins TRBV11-2 to TRBJ2-1, with TRBD2 matching over 9 bases. The CDR3 has 16 amino acids. With 2 bases clipped from V and 8 bases from J, the junction kept 10 bases outside the gene matches. CDR1 SGHAT and CDR2 FQNNGV come from the germline V gene. The CDR3 nucleotides read TGTGCCAGCAGCTTAATGGGCGGGGGGGCATCCGATGAGCAGTTCTTC. Protein: CASSLMGGGASDEQFF.

This chain links TRBV27 with TRBJ2-2; maybe TRBD1 (6 bases). The CDR3 runs 15 residues. Per the germline V gene, CDR1 is MNHEY and CDR2 is SMNVEV (reference sequence). Trimming stripped 6 bases from V and 0 bases from J, with 11 bases between. The CDR3 DNA is TGTGCCAGCAGACAACAGGGAGCGAACACCGGGGAGCTGTTTTTT. Protein: CASRQQGANTGELFF.

The chain has TRBV7-9 and TRBJ2-7; 11 nucleotides match TRBD2. CDR3 length equals 15 residues. Unmatched junction bases numbered 12, after V lost 5 bases and J lost 9 bases. CDR1 is SEHNR and CDR2 is FQNEAQ in the germline V gene (reference sequence). The CDR3 loop is CASSPTSGAAQGQYF. In DNA, the CDR3 is TGTGCCAGCAGCCCGACTAGCGGGGCGGCCCAGGGGCAGTACTTC.

The CDR3 region is CASSLWGTATGELFF. The CDR3 DNA is TGTGCCAGCAGTTTATGGGGGACAGCCACCGGGGAGCTGTTTTTT. The genes are TRBV28 and TRBJ2-2, with 7 bases fitting TRBD1. This CDR3 is 15 amino acids long. With 0 bases clipped from V and 4 bases from J, the junction kept 2 bases outside the gene matches. The V gene's germline CDR1 is MDHEN and CDR2 SYDVKM.

Concerning this clone itself: The identical CDR3 is also encoded by other nucleotide sequences in the sample. The rearrangement links TRBV19 to TRBJ1-5; 7 bases are a match to TRBD1. V lost 0 bases, J lost 7 bases, and 6 bases stayed unmatched. This CDR3 is 15 amino acids long. Germline CDR1 is LNHDA and CDR2 is SQIVND (reference sequence). The CDR3 reads CASSIDLDRDQPQHF. The CDR3 coding sequence is TGTGCCAGTAGTATAGACTTAGACAGGGACCAGCCCCAGCATTTT.

The V gene is TRBV5-6, the J gene TRBJ1-5; a possible D gene is TRBD1 (5 bases). The V gene's germline CDR1 is SGHDT and CDR2 YYEEEE. Trimming cost V 4 bases and J 6 bases, with 14 bases left between them. The CDR3 covers 14 residues. CDR3 nucleotide sequence: TGTGCCAGCAGCCCAGGGCAGGGTGGTCAGCCCCAGCATTTT. Amino acid sequence: CASSPGQGGQPQHF.

V usage is TRBV2 and J usage is TRBJ2-5; TRBD1 matches 9 bases. The V and J ends lost 7 bases and 1 base, in that order; junction bases with no gene match: 10. Germline V gene data show CDR1 as SNHLY and CDR2 as FYNNEI. The CDR3 has 16 residues. The CDR3 sequence is CASNRRTGVRQETQYF. CDR3 sequence (DNA): TGTGCCAGCAACCGTAGGACAGGGGTTCGCCAAGAGACCCAGTACTTC.

V gene TRBV2 combines with J gene TRBJ1-3; 7 bases are shared with TRBD1. Looked up from germline, CDR1 is SNHLY and CDR2 is FYNNEI. This CDR3 is built from 14 residues. V lost 4 bases and J lost 4; bases outside the gene matches: 4. Here the CDR3 DNA reads TGTGCCAGCAGTGGGGGACAGATGGGAAACACCATATATTTT. It codes for CASSGGQMGNTIYF.

In regard to this clone: The DNA is left out, because the CDR3 cannot be placed on it with certainty; the CDR3 is given as TCRdb lists it. The genes are TRBV6-5 and TRBJ1-1; TRBD1 is taken as the D call from the table, unchecked against the DNA. The CDR3 extends over 15 residues, inclusive of both ends. The germline gives CDR1 MNHEY, CDR2 SVGAGI. CDR3 in amino acids: CASSSSGHPRTEAFF.

Note on this clone: Other nucleotide sequences in the sample specify the same CDR3. The chain combines TRBV5-1 with TRBJ1-5, with 10 positions matching TRBD1. J gave up 2 bases and V 5 bases, and 4 bases lay outside the gene matches. This CDR3 comprises 15 residues. Per germline, CDR1 SGHRS and CDR2 YFSETQ. The CDR3 spells CASSSGQGGNQPQHF. CDR3 coding DNA: TGCGCCAGCAGTTCTGGACAGGGGGGCAATCAGCCCCAGCATTTT.

The table lists this clone with a count of one. CDR3 region: CASSPPLGQGIREQYF. For the CDR3, the DNA is TGTGCCAGCTCACCACCATTGGGACAGGGGATCCGCGAGCAGTACTTC. The chain has TRBV18 and TRBJ2-7; 10 bases are a match to TRBD1. CDR3 length: 16 amino acids. Germline-derived CDR1 and CDR2 are KGHSH and LQKENI. Losses at the gene ends were 0 bases for V and 6 bases for J; bases not matched to a gene: 8.

V usage is TRBV19 and J usage is TRBJ2-5; a weak D match, TRBD1 (5 bases). The length of the CDR3 is 13 residues. The V end was cut by 3 bases, the J end by 4 bases, with 9 bases between. Per the germline V gene, CDR1 is LNHDA and CDR2 is SQIVND (reference sequence). The CDR3 DNA follows: TGTGCCAGTAGTATGAATAGGGGAGAGACCCAGTACTTC. The encoded protein is CASSMNRGETQYF. Based on the CDR3 plus reference TRBV19 and TRBJ2-5, the full variable domain is DGGITQSPKYLFRKEGQNVTLSCEQNLNHDAMYWYRQDPGQGLRLIYYSQIVNDFQKGDIAEGYSVSREKKESFPLTVTSAQKNPTAFYLCASSMNRGETQYFGPGTRLLVL.